The 19 T cell receptor beta chains in this list originate from one sample, sequenced in a study of T cell responses to AZD1222 COVID-19 vaccine. Using immunoSEQ multiplex PCR, the repertoire was profiled, and TCRdb retains in-frame clones only, with some absent. The profile covers 150,000 to 200,000 clones, with roughly 91% appearing a single time and roughly 1.7% taken by the ten largest. The source was peripheral blood, collected on day 0 of AZD1222 vaccination. The receptor set was obtained from an adult in good health.

The chain links TRBV19 to TRBJ1-2; no clear D gene. Germline CDR1 reads LNHDA; CDR2 reads SQIVND (reference sequence). The CDR3 contains 13 residues. The V and J ends lost 4 bases and 4 bases respectively, with 10 bases between them. CDR3 DNA: TGTGCCAGTAGTACTAACGGGCTCTATGGCTACACCTTC. It translates to CASSTNGLYGYTF.

Only a few counts were recorded for this clone. This rearrangement joins TRBV11-2 to TRBJ1-2, with 9 nucleotides matching TRBD1. V trimming: 3 bases; J trimming: 0 bases; junction bases outside the gene matches: 11. The CDR3 loop spans 18 amino acids. Germline V lookup: CDR1 SGHAT, CDR2 FQNNGV. The CDR3 coding sequence is TGTGCCAGCAGCTTGAACACCGGGACAGGGAGAGCTAACTATGGCTACACCTTC. Protein: CASSLNTGTGRANYGYTF.

This chain links TRBV7-9 with TRBJ2-2; D uncertain. The V and J ends lost 1 base and 6 bases respectively, with 9 bases between them. This CDR3 region has 14 residues. Per germline, CDR1 SEHNR and CDR2 FQNEAQ (reference sequence). This CDR3 is CASSLDLLAGELFF. The CDR3 nucleotides are TGTGCCAGCAGCTTAGACCTACTGGCCGGGGAGCTGTTTTTT. Based on the CDR3 plus reference TRBV7-9 and TRBJ2-2, the full variable domain is DTGVSQNPRHKITKRGQNVTFRCDPISEHNRLYWYRQTLGQGPEFLTYFQNEAQLEKSRLLSDRFSAERPKGSFSTLEIQRTEQGDSAMYLCASSLDLLAGELFFGEGSRLTVL.

This chain uses TRBV6-5 with TRBJ2-2; D gene unclear. Germline assignment: CDR1 MNHEY and CDR2 SVGAGI. CDR3 length equals 15 residues. V lost 7 bases and J 4 bases, leaving 16 bases between the germline ends. CDR3 in amino acids: CASNPWEGPTGELFF. CDR3 in DNA: TGTGCCAGCAACCCTTGGGAAGGACCCACCGGGGAGCTGTTTTTT.

The chain employs TRBV6-1 and TRBJ1-1, with 9 bases lining up with TRBD1. This CDR3 comprises 14 residues. Trimming at V came to 2 bases and at J to 5 bases, leaving 3 bases not matched to a gene. The V gene's germline CDR1 is MNHNS and CDR2 SASEGT. DNA for the CDR3: TGTGCCAGCAGTGAAACAGGGGGCGGGACTGAAGCTTTCTTT. This sequence encodes CASSETGGGTEAFF.

The CDR3 spells CASSLTSGNTGELFF. The DNA for the CDR3 is TGTGCCAGCAGCTTGACTAGCGGGAACACCGGGGAGCTGTTTTTT. The genes are TRBV7-3 and TRBJ2-2; 9 nucleotides align to TRBD2. Losses at the gene ends were 3 bases for V and 1 base for J; bases not matched to a gene: 0. CDR3 length equals 15 residues. CDR1 and CDR2 from the germline V gene are SGHTA and FQGTGA.

This clone was detected only once. This chain uses TRBV6-6 with TRBJ1-5; 9 bases are shared with TRBD1. V lost 5 bases, J lost 4 bases, and 6 bases stayed unmatched. CDR3 length: 15 amino acids. Germline CDR1 and CDR2: MNHNY and SVGAGI (reference sequence). CDR3 sequence reads: CASSPGQGNNQPQHF. The CDR3 nucleotides are TGTGCCAGCAGTCCCGGACAGGGGAATAATCAGCCCCAGCATTTT.

The chain couples TRBV2 to TRBJ2-1; the D gene is possibly TRBD2 (6 bases). Germline V gives CDR1 SNHLY, CDR2 FYNNEI. There are 13 residues in the CDR3. V shed 8 bases and J shed 3 bases, with 11 bases lying between them. The CDR3 protein is CASRWRDYNEQFF. In DNA, the CDR3 is TGTGCCAGCCGGTGGCGGGACTACAATGAGCAGTTCTTC.

The gene calls are TRBV9 and TRBJ1-1; no clear D. CDR3 length: 13 residues. The V end was cut by 4 bases, the J end by 5 bases, with 12 bases between. CDR1 and CDR2 (germline): SGDLS, YYNGEE. The CDR3 DNA sequence: TGTGCCAGCAGCACCCATCTAGGGACTGAAGCTTTCTTT. Encoded protein: CASSTHLGTEAFF.

This chain connects TRBV5-1 to TRBJ2-2; TRBD1 agrees at 7 bases. Trimming removed 5 bases from V and 4 bases from J; junction bases left unmatched: 5. The CDR3 sequence is 14 residues long. Germline CDR1 and CDR2: SGHRS and YFSETQ. In nucleotides, the CDR3 is TGCGCCAGCAGACCGGGACAGATCACCGGGGAGCTGTTTTTT. Residues: CASRPGQITGELFF.

The rearrangement links TRBV6-5 to TRBJ2-7, with unresolved D. Per germline, CDR1 MNHEY and CDR2 SVGAGI. V lost 2 bases and J lost 3, with 8 bases in between. CDR3 size: 13 residues. The CDR3 protein is CASSYGESYEQYF. In nucleotides, the CDR3 is TGTGCCAGCAGTTACGGAGAGAGCTACGAGCAGTACTTC.

The chain has TRBV6-6 and TRBJ1-2; the D is unclear. Germline V gene data show CDR1 as MNHNY and CDR2 as SVGAGI (reference sequence). The CDR3 consists of 12 residues. Deletions cut 5 bases from V and 4 bases from J, with 8 bases between. CDR3 amino acids: CASSPGPYGYTF. The CDR3 region has the DNA TGTGCCAGCAGTCCTGGTCCCTATGGCTACACCTTC.

The V gene is TRBV9, the J gene TRBJ1-1; D ambiguous. The CDR3 spans 15 residues. From germline, CDR1 is SGDLS and CDR2 YYNGEE. Trimming took 4 bases from V and 0 from J, leaving 13 bases between them. The CDR3 coding sequence is TGTGCCAGCAGCCCCCAGACACTGATGAACACTGAAGCTTTCTTT. This sequence encodes CASSPQTLMNTEAFF.

CDR3 in amino acids: CASSLGLGGQGAEKLFF. For the CDR3, the DNA is TGTGCCAGCAGTTTAGGTCTTGGTGGTCAGGGGGCTGAAAAACTGTTTTTT. The rearrangement joins TRBV27 to TRBJ1-4; TRBD1 agrees at 8 bases. Trimming removed 2 bases from V and 7 bases from J; junction bases left unmatched: 12. Germline V gives CDR1 MNHEY, CDR2 SMNVEV (reference sequence). The CDR3 is 17 amino acids. The whole variable domain, filled in from reference TRBV27 and TRBJ1-4, reads EAQVTQNPRYLITVTGKKLTVTCSQNMNHEYMSWYRQDPGLGLRQIYYSMNVEVTDKGDVPEGYKVSRKEKRNFPLILESPSPNQTSLYFCASSLGLGGQGAEKLFFGSGTQLSVL.

This clone was seen more than once but under ten times. In DNA, the CDR3 is TGTGCCAGCAGTTCAGGTTACTACGAGCAGTACTTC. Translation gives CASSSGYYEQYF. The chain uses TRBV28 and TRBJ2-7; D is uncertain. Trimming took 4 bases from V and 3 from J, leaving 7 bases between them. The length of the CDR3 is 12 residues. Germline V CDR1 and CDR2: MDHEN, SYDVKM.

This CDR3 reads CASSTGTGGNTEAFF. For the CDR3, the DNA is TGTGCCAGTAGTACCGGGACAGGGGGGAACACTGAAGCTTTCTTT. The gene calls are TRBV19 and TRBJ1-1; 11 bases align to TRBD1. Germline CDR1 reads LNHDA; CDR2 reads SQIVND (reference sequence). Losses at the gene ends were 4 bases for V and 1 base for J; bases not matched to a gene: 2. The CDR3 has 15 amino acids. The variable domain in full, with the rest retrieved from reference TRBV19 and TRBJ1-1, is DGGITQSPKYLFRKEGQNVTLSCEQNLNHDAMYWYRQDPGQGLRLIYYSQIVNDFQKGDIAEGYSVSREKKESFPLTVTSAQKNPTAFYLCASSTGTGGNTEAFFGQGTRLTVV.

This clone is a singleton in its sample. J is TRBJ2-2 and V is TRBV5-6; D may be TRBD1 (5 bases). The ends were cut back, 2 bases at V and 5 bases at J, with 7 bases in the middle. Germline CDR1 reads SGHDT; CDR2 reads YYEEEE. This CDR3 is 13 amino acids long. The CDR3 DNA reads TGTGCCAGCAGCTTAGCAGGGACCGGGGAGCTGTTTTTT. Protein product: CASSLAGTGELFF.

The chain is built from TRBV9 and TRBJ2-7, with D perhaps TRBD2 (5 bases). The CDR3 loop spans 12 amino acids. The germline V gene has CDR1 SGDLS and CDR2 YYNGEE. The ends were cut back, 4 bases at V and 7 bases at J, with 12 bases in the middle. The CDR3: CASSLPPGEQYF. The CDR3 nucleotides read TGTGCCAGCAGCCTCCCCCCGGGGGAGCAGTACTTC.

The chain is built from TRBV10-3 and TRBJ1-2; no reliable D call. Trimming stripped 0 bases from V and 6 bases from J, with 8 bases between. Germline CDR1 reads ENHRY; CDR2 reads SYGVKD. CDR3 length: 13 residues. CDR3 sequence reads: CAISESSGDGYTF. In nucleotides, the CDR3 is TGTGCCATCAGTGAGTCGTCAGGAGATGGCTACACCTTC.